These 5 T cell receptor beta chains were sequenced from one sample in a study of PD-1 blockade in classical Hodgkin lymphoma. Sequencing used immunoSEQ multiplex PCR; TCRdb keeps in-frame clones, though not all of them. The data show around 45,000 clones, with 60% to 75% seen just once and approximately 3% held by the top ten. Every single patient, without exception, relapsed after autologous stem cell transplantation, and brentuximab vedotin exposure varied. The sample was peripheral blood mononuclear cells (PBMCs), taken at baseline. The receptors here all came from a human donor with classical Hodgkin lymphoma.

The V call is TRBV10-2, the J call TRBJ2-3; TRBD2 aligns across 8 bases. From germline, CDR1 is WSHSY and CDR2 SAAADI. The CDR3 covers 14 residues. The ends lost 6 bases at V and 7 bases at J; junction bases unmatched: 9. This CDR3 is CASRRGLESHTQYF. Here the CDR3 DNA reads TGCGCCAGCAGGAGGGGACTAGAATCTCATACGCAGTATTTT.

This clone was observed once. The chain joins TRBV6-6 to TRBJ1-3; TRBD1 might be the D (5 bases). The germline V gene encodes CDR1 MNHNY and CDR2 SVGAGI (reference sequence). Trimming cost V 5 bases and J 8 bases, with 16 bases left between them. The CDR3 has 14 residues. For the CDR3, the DNA is TGTGCCAGCAGTCGGGACGGCGAGGGAGACACCATATATTTT. Translating gives CASSRDGEGDTIYF.

The chain recombines TRBV19 with TRBJ2-7; the match to TRBD2 covers 13 bases. Per the germline V gene, CDR1 is LNHDA and CDR2 is SQIVND (reference sequence). The CDR3 runs 14 residues. The ends lost 4 bases at V and 4 bases at J; junction bases unmatched: 1. The CDR3 sequence: CASSRTSGSYEQYF. Here the CDR3 DNA reads TGTGCCAGTAGTAGGACTAGCGGGAGTTACGAGCAGTACTTC.

This clone was found many times. The chain combines TRBV4-3 with TRBJ2-1; no firm D call. The ends were cut back, 1 base at V and 9 bases at J, with 16 bases in the middle. In germline, CDR1 is LGHNA, CDR2 YSLEER. This CDR3 has 15 amino acids. The CDR3 nucleotides read TGCGCCAGCAGCCAAGGGATTGGTGGCGGCGGTGAGCAGTTCTTC. Amino acids: CASSQGIGGGGEQFF.

This clone was counted a few times. The V gene is TRBV27, the J gene TRBJ1-1; TRBD1 matches at 7 bases. The V segment lost 5 bases and the J segment 5 bases; nucleotides outside the gene matches: 14. This CDR3 is 16 amino acids long. Germline V gene sequence: CDR1 MNHEY, CDR2 SMNVEV (reference sequence). The CDR3 DNA reads as TGTGCCAGCAGTCCGCCAAGGGGGCAGATTTTGACTGAAGCTTTCTTT. Translated, it gives CASSPPRGQILTEAFF.